The T cell receptor beta chain described here comes from a study of T cell responses to AZD1222 COVID-19 vaccine. Study in general: The analysis combined second doses at about 4 or about 12 weeks. Whole-study results and caveats: Reports indicate that nearly half of spike-specific TCRs are directed at unmutated variant regions. After the peak T cell response, and only then, were repertoires sampled. The study found Spike-specific TCR breadth and depth rose after two AZD1222 doses.

Clones were read by immunoSEQ multiplex PCR, and TCRdb kept only the in-frame ones, dropping some. The sample lists about 130,000 clones, 70% to 90% occurring once. With respect to this clone: Its target is not known.

The CDR3 has 15 amino acids. V lost 7 bases, J lost 0 bases, and 13 bases lay in between. Germline values: CDR1 SEHNR, CDR2 FQNEAQ (reference sequence). Sequenced here: peripheral blood, sampled on day 0 of AZD1222 vaccination. J is TRBJ1-5 and V is TRBV7-9; possible D gene TRBD1, 6 bases. This TCR was sampled from an adult in good health. CDR3 DNA: TGTGCCAGCACGGCAGGGGATAGTAGCAATCAGCCCCAGCATTTT. It specifies CASTAGDSSNQPQHF.